This is a list of T cell receptor beta chains from one sample in a study of neurological immune-mediated disorders. TCRdb used MiXCR to reprocess the 5' RACE reads, holding one entry per CDR3 protein. The sample lists roughly 15,000 distinct CDR3 sequences; about 15% were seen once. Sequencing was performed on PBMCs. The source is a man aged 55 to 70 with HTLV-1-associated myelopathy (HAM/TSP). Both conserved end residues are part of each CDR3. A D gene is named only where the DNA matches it firmly.

V gene	D gene	J gene	CDR3 protein
TRBV7-3	TRBD1	TRBJ2-4	CASSRSGTGQNIQYF
TRBV7-2	NA	TRBJ2-2	CASSLITVTGELFF
TRBV7-3	NA	TRBJ1-1	CASSPAAGATEAFF
TRBV10-1	NA	TRBJ2-7	CASSMTPEGNEQYF
TRBV5-5	TRBD1	TRBJ1-4	CASSKAGQGLNEKLFF
TRBV12-3/TRBV12-4	NA	TRBJ2-1	CASSPQGGKQFF
TRBV7-2	NA	TRBJ1-4	CASSSAGTYEKLFF
TRBV4-1	NA	TRBJ2-7	CASSQVRSNYEQYF
TRBV20-1	NA	TRBJ1-2	CSAYTNRQDSGYTF
TRBV13	NA	TRBJ1-3	CASSGGGSYSGNTIYF
TRBV12-3/TRBV12-4	NA	TRBJ2-7	CASSFDGAGDYEQYF
TRBV7-2	TRBD1	TRBJ1-1	CASSQKSQGDQNTEAFF
TRBV20-1	NA	TRBJ1-5	CSASPVFNQPQHF
TRBV14	NA	TRBJ2-7	CASSQVRGLGDEQYF
TRBV7-9	TRBD1	TRBJ2-7	CASSPWGQGNEQYF
TRBV28	NA	TRBJ2-6	CASSPISGANVLTF
TRBV20-1	NA	TRBJ2-1	CSAPEQGRPSGNEQFF
TRBV28	TRBD1	TRBJ2-7	CASSIQPGDRGPFYEQYF
TRBV7-8	NA	TRBJ2-5	CASSLASGSIGETQYF
TRBV7-2	NA	TRBJ2-2	CASSPLVGDTGELFF
TRBV20-1	NA	TRBJ1-4	CSAVGPVNEKLFF
TRBV6-5	NA	TRBJ1-6	CASRRSNSPLHF
TRBV10-3	TRBD1	TRBJ1-1	CAISETGGMVDTEAFF
TRBV3-1	NA	TRBJ2-2	CAISNWGSGELFF
TRBV5-5	NA	TRBJ1-2	CASSYWTGGGYTF
TRBV7-8	NA	TRBJ2-3	CAISLAVLDTQCF
TRBV5-8	NA	TRBJ1-1	CASSLFVRRSFGTEAFF
TRBV10-3	TRBD1	TRBJ2-7	CAIGRDRVHEQYF